This is a list of T cell receptor beta chains from one sample in a study of blood T cell repertoires in COVID-19. Data came from immunoSEQ multiplex PCR; TCRdb stores just in-frame clones and leaves some out. The data hold around 130,000 clones, with 82% observed a single time. Sequenced sample: peripheral blood. The receptors shown here come from a woman aged 70-85 years with acute or convalescent COVID-19. Both conserved end residues are part of each CDR3. A D gene is named only where the DNA matches it firmly. Clone size, where shown, is once, few, many, or a class for clones that have expanded.

CDR3nt	CDR3aa	j_gene	abundance	v_gene	d_gene
TGTGCCAGCAGCTTAGCGACTTACCGGGCCGGGGAGCTGTTTTTT	CASSLATYRAGELFF	TRBJ2-2	-	TRBV7-2	-
TGTGCCAGCAGCAAAGGAGAGGGGCAGGGGGGTACCGGGGAGCTGTTTTTT	CASSKGEGQGGTGELFF	TRBJ2-2	-	TRBV21-1	-
TGTGCCAGCGCGCTAGCGGGGGGATCCTACAATGAGCAGTTCTTC	CASALAGGSYNEQFF	TRBJ2-1	-	TRBV9	TRBD2
TGTGCCACCAGTGACGGGGGGGGTTATGAAGCTTTCTTT	CATSDGGGYEAFF	TRBJ1-1	-	TRBV24-1	-
TGTGCCAGCGGACCTCGGTTACGGGACACCTTGAACACTGAAGCTTTCTTT	CASGPRLRDTLNTEAFF	TRBJ1-1	-	TRBV5-6	-
TGTGCCAGCAGCTTAGTAGCCGCTATGGGAAACACCATATATTTT	CASSLVAAMGNTIYF	TRBJ1-3	-	TRBV7-2	-
TGTGCCAGCAGCTTAGGTGGCAGCGGACGTGGCTACACCTTC	CASSLGGSGRGYTF	TRBJ1-2	-	TRBV7-2	-
TGCGCCAGCAGCCAGTATCAGGGCCCAGATACGCAGTATTTT	CASSQYQGPDTQYF	TRBJ2-3	-	TRBV4-3	-
TGCGCCAGCAGCGACGGACTAGCGGGGGGGCCTGCTGAAAAACTGTTTTTT	CASSDGLAGGPAEKLFF	TRBJ1-4	-	TRBV5-1	-
TGCGCCAGCAGCTTGAGGAGCGGGGGGGACAATGAGCAGTTCTTC	CASSLRSGGDNEQFF	TRBJ2-1	-	TRBV5-1	TRBD2
TGTGCCAGCAGCTTAGGTCCAAGCAATCAGCCCCAGCATTTT	CASSLGPSNQPQHF	TRBJ1-5	-	TRBV7-2	-
TGTGCCAGCAGTTACGCCGGGACAGGGTGGAAAGAGACCCAGTACTTC	CASSYAGTGWKETQYF	TRBJ2-5	-	TRBV6-5	TRBD1
TGTGCCAGCAGTAAGCGACAGCAACTGAACACTGAAGCTTTCTTT	CASSKRQQLNTEAFF	TRBJ1-1	-	TRBV2	-
TGCGCCAGCAGCTCGGGACAAGACCAAGAGACCCAGTACTTC	CASSSGQDQETQYF	TRBJ2-5	-	TRBV5-1	-
TGTGCCAGCAGTGAGGACAGGGGGCATCAGCCCCAGCATTTT	CASSEDRGHQPQHF	TRBJ1-5	-	TRBV2	TRBD1
TGTGCCTGGAGACTAAACAGGGGCACTGAAGCTTTCTTT	CAWRLNRGTEAFF	TRBJ1-1	-	TRBV30	TRBD1
TGTGCCAGCAGCTTAGAGGCTAGGGAGACCCAGTACTTC	CASSLEARETQYF	TRBJ2-5	-	TRBV11-2	-
TGTGCCAGCTCGAGGCAGGGGAGTGCAGATACGCAGTATTTT	CASSRQGSADTQYF	TRBJ2-3	-	TRBV2	-
TGTGCAAGTCGCTTATGGAGGAGTCTAACAGATACGCAGTATTTT	CASRLWRSLTDTQYF	TRBJ2-3	-	TRBV12-2	-
TGTGCCAGCAGCGTAGGGGCAGAGGGGGAGTTTGGGGCCAACGTCCTGACTTTC	CASSVGAEGEFGANVLTF	TRBJ2-6	-	TRBV9	-
TGTGCCAGCAGCCGACAGGCGGGCACTGAAGCTTTCTTT	CASSRQAGTEAFF	TRBJ1-1	-	TRBV14	-
TGTGCCAGCAGCCCGCCGGGACAGATCTCCTACGAGCAGTACTTC	CASSPPGQISYEQYF	TRBJ2-7	once	TRBV7-9	TRBD1
TGTGCCAGCAGCTCCAACACAGGGGTCTACGAGCAGTACTTC	CASSSNTGVYEQYF	TRBJ2-7	-	TRBV7-8	TRBD1
TGTGCCAGCAGCCAGACAGGGAGCTCCTACGAGCAGTACTTC	CASSQTGSSYEQYF	TRBJ2-7	-	TRBV3-1/TRBV3-2	TRBD1
TGTGCCAGCAGCTTAAGGGTCGGCGGGGGCACAGATACGCAGTATTTT	CASSLRVGGGTDTQYF	TRBJ2-3	-	TRBV7-3	-
TGTGCCAGCAGCTTTCAAAGACTTCGAGGAAACACCATATATTTT	CASSFQRLRGNTIYF	TRBJ1-3	-	TRBV7-2	-
TGTGCCAGCAGGCCCGGGGACACGAGCAATCAGCCCCAGCATTTT	CASRPGDTSNQPQHF	TRBJ1-5	-	TRBV27	-
TGCGCCAGCACCCCCTGTAGGAGGGCTCAGCCCCAGCATTTT	CASTPCRRAQPQHF	TRBJ1-5	-	TRBV10-1	-
TGTGCCAGCATGTGGAGTAGCGGGGGACCACAAGAGACCCAGTACTTC	CASMWSSGGPQETQYF	TRBJ2-5	-	TRBV7-2	TRBD2
TGTGCCAGCAGCCTCCTCCCCGAGGGGGTAAGGACAGATACGCAGTATTTT	CASSLLPEGVRTDTQYF	TRBJ2-3	-	TRBV3-1/TRBV3-2	-